Below are 26 T cell receptor beta chains sequenced from a single sample in a study of cytomegalovirus exposure and HLA in healthy donors. The PCR contained 60 Vbeta and 13 Jbeta primers. The data were produced by immunoSEQ multiplex PCR, yet TCRdb's version contains in-frame clones alone and is incomplete. The table has about 130,000 clones, 55% to 75% seen once. Sequencing was done on a sample of PBMCs. These receptor sequences come from a man in his fifties in good health and CMV-seropositive.

This clone was observed a few times. The chain couples TRBV25-1 to TRBJ1-1, with TRBD1 as a possible D gene (6 bases). The V gene lost 0 bases and the J gene lost 5 bases, with 22 bases spanning the gap. The CDR3 is 18 amino acids. From germline, CDR1 is MGHDK and CDR2 SYGVNS. CDR3 protein: CASSEYLGEGERGTEAFF. The DNA of the CDR3 is TGTGCCAGCAGTGAATATTTGGGGGAGGGGGAACGAGGTACTGAAGCTTTCTTT.

This sequence joins TRBV4-2 and TRBJ2-5; weak D call: TRBD1 (6 bases). CDR3 length: 14 residues. Germline assignment: CDR1 LGHNA and CDR2 YNFKEQ. V was cut by 2 bases and J by 10 bases, with 17 bases left in between. The CDR3 nucleotides are TGTGCCAGCAGCCAACGGGACCGGAGAGGGGGCCAGTACTTC. This codes for CASSQRDRRGGQYF.

Of note for this clone: Other DNA sequences of this sample code for an identical CDR3. The chain recombines TRBV18 with TRBJ2-5, with D maybe TRBD1 (6 bases). The CDR3 covers 13 residues. With 3 bases removed from V and 5 bases from J, the gap between germline ends came to 10 bases. Germline CDR1 and CDR2: KGHSH and LQKENI. CDR3 DNA sequence: TGTGCCAGCTCACCCGGACAGAAGGAGACCCAGTACTTC. Translating gives CASSPGQKETQYF.

This clone has just a few counts. This chain connects TRBV5-6 to TRBJ1-2; maybe TRBD1 (6 bases). The CDR3 runs 13 residues. Between the trimmed V and J ends, which lost 5 bases and 4 bases, there was a span of 12 bases. Germline loops: CDR1 SGHDT, CDR2 YYEEEE. As DNA, the CDR3 is TGTGCCAGCAGACTGGGACAAACCTATGGCTACACCTTC. Amino acid sequence: CASRLGQTYGYTF.

The genes are TRBV13 and TRBJ1-1, with 7 bases lining up with TRBD1. In germline, CDR1 is PRHDT, CDR2 FYEKMQ (reference sequence). The CDR3 extends over 15 amino acids. Unmatched junction bases numbered 8, after V lost 7 bases and J lost 0 bases. CDR3 sequence: CASTDRVKMNTEAFF. Written as DNA, the CDR3 is TGTGCCAGCACTGACAGGGTGAAGATGAACACTGAAGCTTTCTTT.

The chain carries TRBV4-1 and TRBJ2-7, with TRBD1 as a possible D gene (5 bases). The germline CDR1 and CDR2 sequences are MGHRA and YSYEKL. V lost 0 bases to trimming and J lost 7 bases, with 13 bases between them. The CDR3 totals 14 residues. The CDR3: CASSQEKGPREQYF. The CDR3 DNA reads as TGCGCCAGCAGCCAAGAGAAGGGGCCGCGGGAGCAGTACTTC.

This sequence joins TRBV2 and TRBJ1-1; no firm D call. V was clipped by 6 bases and J by 4 bases, with 6 bases between them. The germline gives CDR1 SNHLY, CDR2 FYNNEI. The CDR3 totals 11 residues. Here the CDR3 reads CASSDITEAFF. CDR3 DNA sequence: TGTGCCAGCAGCGACATCACTGAAGCTTTCTTT.

The V and J genes are TRBV12-5 and TRBJ1-5; tentatively, D is TRBD1 (5 bases). The germline gives CDR1 LGHNT, CDR2 FRNRAP. The CDR3 loop spans 15 amino acids. Trimming pared 5 bases from V and 4 bases from J, leaving 15 bases between. The DNA of the CDR3 is TGTGCTAGTGGTCCCGGGACTCCTTTAAATCAGCCCCAGCATTTT. Translating it yields CASGPGTPLNQPQHF.

The V gene is TRBV7-2, the J gene TRBJ1-1, with 10 bases that match TRBD1. V lost 3 bases, J lost 0 bases, and 4 bases stayed unmatched. This CDR3 region has 16 residues. The germline V gene has CDR1 SGHTA and CDR2 FQGNSA. The CDR3: CASSFGQGGMNTEAFF. In DNA form, the CDR3 reads TGTGCCAGCAGCTTCGGACAGGGGGGAATGAACACTGAAGCTTTCTTT.

The chain links TRBV5-1 to TRBJ1-6; 7 positions agree with TRBD1. Losses at the gene ends were 1 base for V and 8 bases for J; bases not matched to a gene: 3. The CDR3 runs to 14 residues. Germline lookup yields CDR1 SGHRS and CDR2 YFSETQ. CDR3 nucleotide sequence: TGCGCCAGCAGCTTGTCAGGGGGTTATTCACCCCTCCACTTT. Protein: CASSLSGGYSPLHF.

The J gene is TRBJ2-7, the V gene TRBV4-3, with a tentative D call TRBD2 (6 bases). Trimming pared 0 bases from V and 3 bases from J, leaving 9 bases between. Germline values: CDR1 LGHNA, CDR2 YSLEER. The CDR3 is 14 residues long. The CDR3 reads CASSQDGSDYEQYF. In DNA, the CDR3 is TGCGCCAGCAGCCAAGACGGGAGTGACTACGAGCAGTACTTC.

CDR3 DNA sequence: TGTGCCAGCAGCGTAGAGCGGGACATCTATGGCTACACCTTC. The encoded protein is CASSVERDIYGYTF. The chain has TRBV9 and TRBJ1-2, with a tentative D call TRBD1 (6 bases). The CDR3 length is 14 residues. Germline values: CDR1 SGDLS, CDR2 YYNGEE. V was shortened by 0 bases and J by 4 bases, with 10 bases between the two germline ends.

This clone was detected only a few times. The chain is built from TRBV18 and TRBJ1-3; 7 bases match TRBD1. CDR1 and CDR2 from the germline V gene are KGHSH and LQKENI. V dropped 3 bases and J dropped 2; count of bases not matched to a gene: 7. The CDR3 extends over 16 amino acids. This chain's CDR3 is CASSPERGLAGNTIYF. The CDR3 DNA follows: TGTGCCAGCTCACCTGAGAGGGGGCTCGCTGGAAACACCATATATTTT.

As DNA, the CDR3 is TGTGCCAGCAGGGGTAGCGGGTACAATGAGCAGTTCTTC. This translates into CASRGSGYNEQFF. The V and J genes are TRBV5-6 and TRBJ2-1; 7 bases match TRBD2. The trim removed 5 bases at V and 4 bases at J, leaving 3 bases unmatched. The CDR3 length is 13 residues. Per the germline V gene, CDR1 is SGHDT and CDR2 is YYEEEE. Variable domain in full (rest from reference TRBV5-6 and TRBJ2-1): DAGVTQSPTHLIKTRGQQVTLRCSPKSGHDTVSWYQQALGQGPQFIFQYYEEEERQRGNFPDRFSGHQFPNYSSELNVNALLLGDSALYLCASRGSGYNEQFFGPGTRLTVL.

This clone was counted only a few times. The gene calls are TRBV6-5 and TRBJ1-1; no clear D. The V end was cut by 6 bases, the J end by 1 base, with 9 bases between. This CDR3 is 13 amino acids long. CDR1 is MNHEY and CDR2 is SVGAGI in the germline V gene. The CDR3 DNA reads TGTGCCAGCAGCCTCTCCGGGAACACTGAAGCTTTCTTT. Translating it yields CASSLSGNTEAFF.

The CDR3 here is CASSIYGTGRNEQYF. The CDR3 DNA reads TGTGCCAGTAGTATTTATGGGACAGGTCGCAACGAGCAGTACTTC. J is TRBJ2-7 and V is TRBV19, with 8 nucleotides matching TRBD1. V lost 3 bases and J lost 5; bases outside the gene matches: 9. The CDR3 is made up of 15 amino acids. Germline V CDR1 and CDR2: LNHDA, SQIVND (reference sequence). The variable domain in full, completed from reference TRBV19 and TRBJ2-7, reads DGGITQSPKYLFRKEGQNVTLSCEQNLNHDAMYWYRQDPGQGLRLIYYSQIVNDFQKGDIAEGYSVSREKKESFPLTVTSAQKNPTAFYLCASSIYGTGRNEQYFGPGTRLTVT.

The rearrangement joins TRBV6-6 to TRBJ1-5; the match to TRBD1 covers 9 bases. The CDR3 runs 15 residues. Germline V gene sequence: CDR1 MNHNY, CDR2 SVGAGI (reference sequence). Losses at the gene ends were 2 bases for V and 7 bases for J; bases not matched to a gene: 6. The CDR3 bases are TGTGCCAGCAGTTACCCTGGGACAGGGCAACAGCCCCAGCATTTT. It translates to CASSYPGTGQQPQHF.

V gene TRBV4-1 combines with J gene TRBJ1-2; D unclear. The germline V gene has CDR1 MGHRA and CDR2 YSYEKL. The CDR3 runs to 16 residues. V was cut by 4 bases and J by 5 bases, with 20 bases left in between. Written as DNA, the CDR3 is TGCGCCAGCAGCCCGCAAATAACGCGGATTTTGTATGGCTACACCTTC. Translated: CASSPQITRILYGYTF.

This chain joins TRBV5-6 and TRBJ2-3; the D gene is possibly TRBD1 (5 bases). There are 15 residues in the CDR3. V was cut by 4 bases and J by 0 bases, with 12 bases left in between. Germline V gene sequence: CDR1 SGHDT, CDR2 YYEEEE. The CDR3 sequence: CASSDRTTSTDTQYF. The CDR3 DNA reads as TGTGCCAGCAGCGACCGGACAACTAGCACAGATACGCAGTATTTT. Based on the CDR3 plus reference TRBV5-6 and TRBJ2-3, the full variable domain is DAGVTQSPTHLIKTRGQQVTLRCSPKSGHDTVSWYQQALGQGPQFIFQYYEEEERQRGNFPDRFSGHQFPNYSSELNVNALLLGDSALYLCASSDRTTSTDTQYFGPGTRLTVL.

The V gene is TRBV6-1, the J gene TRBJ1-5; D not certain. Trimming shortened V by 6 bases and J by 4 bases, and 10 bases separated the two germline ends. This CDR3 is 13 amino acids long. CDR1 is MNHNS, CDR2 SASEGT, per germline. The CDR3, as DNA: TGTGCCAGCAGAGTCACGGGGAATCAGCCCCAGCATTTT. This sequence encodes CASRVTGNQPQHF.

The J gene is TRBJ1-1, the V gene TRBV7-9; D is unclear. CDR3 size: 14 residues. Germline CDR1 reads SEHNR; CDR2 reads FQNEAQ (reference sequence). V lost 1 base and J 1 base, leaving 7 bases between the germline ends. DNA of the CDR3: TGTGCCAGCAGCTTAGTGAGGGCGAACACTGAAGCTTTCTTT. Amino acid sequence: CASSLVRANTEAFF.

This clone is labeled as medium-sized. This rearrangement joins TRBV27 to TRBJ1-1, with TRBD1 as a possible D gene (6 bases). CDR1 is MNHEY, CDR2 SMNVEV, per germline (reference sequence). The CDR3 covers 17 residues. CDR3 sequence (DNA): TGTGTGGCAAATGGACAGACTGCTATAACATGGGACACTGAAGCTTTCTTT. Its translation is CVANGQTAITWDTEAFF.

J is TRBJ1-2 and V is TRBV6-6; D gene ambiguous. Deletions cut 6 bases from V and 4 bases from J, with 21 bases between. Germline CDR1 and CDR2: MNHNY and SVGAGI (reference sequence). The CDR3 is 16 amino acids. The chain's CDR3 is CASSEHRSLALYGYTF. The CDR3 region has the DNA TGTGCCAGCAGCGAGCACCGATCCCTAGCCCTCTATGGCTACACCTTC.

The chain joins TRBV10-2 to TRBJ2-1; D remains unclear. Germline CDR1 and CDR2: WSHSY and SAAADI. V lost 2 bases and J 8 bases, leaving 13 bases between the germline ends. The CDR3 consists of 14 residues. CDR3 sequence: CASSEISSIDEQFF. Written as DNA, the CDR3 is TGCGCCAGCAGTGAGATATCTAGTATCGATGAGCAGTTCTTC.

This clone came up once. The chain recombines TRBV18 with TRBJ2-7; TRBD2 is a possible D gene (6 bases). Per the germline V gene, CDR1 is KGHSH and CDR2 is LQKENI. CDR3 length: 13 amino acids. V lost 1 base to trimming and J lost 4 bases, with 8 bases between them. DNA for the CDR3: TGTGCCAGCTCACCACAGGGGAGGTACGAGCAGTACTTC. It specifies CASSPQGRYEQYF.

V is TRBV6-5 and J is TRBJ1-1; D may be TRBD1 (5 bases). This CDR3 is built from 13 residues. Germline-derived CDR1 and CDR2 are MNHEY and SVGAGI. V shed 2 bases and J shed 5 bases, with 9 bases lying between them. The CDR3 DNA is TGTGCCAGCAGTTACGCCCAGGGAACTGAAGCTTTCTTT. This encodes CASSYAQGTEAFF.